This entry is about one T cell receptor beta chain. This sample was taken from a study of blood T cell repertoires in COVID-19. At the level of the study: T cells, B-cell-depleted T cells, or PBMCs supplied cDNA or gDNA.

This CDR3 region has 15 residues. V lost 3 bases and J 3 bases, leaving 14 bases between the germline ends. The germline gives CDR1 LNHDA, CDR2 SQIVND (reference sequence). Here immunoSEQ multiplex PCR was the method, and the copy in TCRdb shows in-frame clones only, minus some. The sample includes roughly 200,000 clones, 85% to 90% seen only once; the top ten take around 0.88%. The V and J genes are TRBV19 and TRBJ1-1; D is unclear. Material for sequencing was peripheral blood. This clonotype was obtained from a woman in her late teens or twenties who had recovered from COVID-19. The CDR3 region has the DNA TGTGCCAGTAGTATGACCCCAAGCCGGGACACTGAAGCTTTCTTT. It is translated as CASSMTPSRDTEAFF.